This T cell receptor (beta chain) stems from a study of technical replicates of blood from several donors. The CDR3 has 16 residues. Trimming removed 4 bases from V and 0 bases from J, with 15 bases in between. CDR1 and CDR2 (germline): MNHEY, SVGAGI. Some clones are missing from TCRdb's copy, which holds only in-frame ones; the method was immunoSEQ multiplex PCR. The data show around 50,000 clones, 94% seen once. The sequence came from a human donor in good health. The specimen was T cells isolated from PBMCs. The rearrangement joins TRBV6-5 to TRBJ1-1; no firm D call. The CDR3 DNA is TGTGCCAGCAGTTCCCTCGATGGAGGGTTGAACACTGAAGCTTTCTTT. Its protein product is CASSSLDGGLNTEAFF.